What follows are 17 T cell receptor beta chains derived from one specimen sequenced in a study of post-analysis software for immune sequencing data. Notes on the study in general: Controls had lower frequencies than patients of about 5 TRBV segments, which included TRBV5-6, TRBV5-1 and TRBV20-1.

Unique molecular identifiers were carried by the TCR beta cDNA libraries. One entry per CDR3 protein results from TCRdb running MiXCR on the PCR reads. Of about 540,000 distinct CDR3 sequences in the sample, around a third were seen once. Antigen specificity for these receptors is unknown. The sample was blood. The receptor set was obtained from a girl younger than 18 with multiple sclerosis.

This clonotype turned up a few times. The chain links TRBV20-1 to TRBJ1-2; the D gene is possibly TRBD1 (5 bases). Germline lookup yields CDR1 DFQATT and CDR2 SNEGSKA (reference sequence). Trimming stripped 0 bases from V and 4 bases from J, with 9 bases between. The CDR3 sequence is 13 residues long. The CDR3 loop reads CSAREGGSYGYTF. The CDR3, as DNA: TGCAGTGCTAGAGAGGGGGGATCCTATGGCTACACCTTC.

This clonotype came up a few times. The chain employs TRBV25-1 and TRBJ2-5; tentatively, D is TRBD2 (6 bases). The germline V gene encodes CDR1 MGHDK and CDR2 SYGVNS. The CDR3 spans 13 residues. With 1 base removed from V and 5 bases from J, the gap between germline ends came to 8 bases. CDR3 in DNA: TGTGCCAGCAGTGAATTCGGAGGGGAGACCCAGTACTTC. Translation gives CASSEFGGETQYF.

Only a few counts were recorded for this clonotype. This rearrangement joins TRBV3-1 to TRBJ2-3; D might be TRBD1 or TRBD2, each matching 6 bases. V was cut by 1 base and J by 5 bases, with 13 bases left in between. CDR3 length: 15 amino acids. The germline gives CDR1 LGHDT, CDR2 YNNKEL (reference sequence). CDR3 nucleotide sequence: TGTGCCAGCAGCCAAGGTTCGGGGGCTCTAGATACGCAGTATTTT. Protein: CASSQGSGALDTQYF.

The sample holds a few counts of this clonotype. V gene TRBV7-6 combines with J gene TRBJ1-6; no reliable D call. V lost 1 base and J 5 bases, leaving 9 bases between the germline ends. In germline, CDR1 is SGHVS, CDR2 FNYEAQ. This CDR3 has 15 residues. The CDR3 nucleotides read TGTGCCAGCAGCTTAGGTCGGGCTGATAATTCACCCCTCCACTTT. The encoded protein is CASSLGRADNSPLHF.

CDR3 sequence reads: CASSYLPGLAGRFPETQYF. DNA of the CDR3: TGTGCCAGCAGTTATCTCCCCGGATTAGCGGGGAGGTTTCCGGAGACCCAGTACTTC. The chain employs TRBV6-2 or TRBV6-3 and TRBJ2-5; 8 bases align to TRBD2. V gave up 3 bases and J gave up 5 bases; unmatched junction bases: 20. The CDR3 covers 19 residues. Per germline, CDR1 MNHEY and CDR2 SVGEGT.

This clonotype was detected a few times. The rearrangement uses TRBV7-2 and TRBJ2-7; 7 bases align to TRBD2. CDR3 length: 12 residues. Trimming cost V 5 bases and J 7 bases; bases outside gene matches: 5. Germline assignment: CDR1 SGHTA and CDR2 FQGNSA. The CDR3 region has the DNA TGTGCCAGCAGCAGGTTCGGGGGGGAGCAGTACTTC. Amino acid sequence: CASSRFGGEQYF.

In regard to this clonotype: One junction end does not reproduce the germline sequence, and a read error may be involved. V is TRBV11-1 and J is TRBJ2-7; D not certain. The J call may not be correct, given that the DNA end is closer to TRBJ2-5. The V gene's germline CDR1 is SGHAT and CDR2 FQDESV (reference sequence). CDR3 length: 16 amino acids. CDR3 sequence: CASSLSLTSSQGTQYF. The CDR3 DNA reads as TGTGCCAGCAGCTTATCCTTGACCTCTTCTCAAGGGACCCAGTACTTC.

This clonotype was recorded many times. This chain links TRBV18 with TRBJ2-1, with a possible D match to TRBD2 (5 bases). The CDR3 is 14 amino acids. Per the germline V gene, CDR1 is KGHSH and CDR2 is LQKENI. V shed 2 bases and J shed 8 bases, with 13 bases lying between them. DNA of the CDR3: TGTGCCAGCTCACCAACGGAGGTCTATGATGAGCAGTTCTTC. Residues: CASSPTEVYDEQFF.

This clonotype was picked up a small number of times. The chain links TRBV29-1 to TRBJ2-1; the D gene is possibly TRBD2 (5 bases). From germline, CDR1 is SQVTM and CDR2 ANQGSEA. V was clipped by 6 bases and J by 0 bases, with 15 bases between them. The CDR3 extends over 15 amino acids. DNA for the CDR3: TGCAGCGTACCCTTTTCGGGGAGCTCCTACAATGAGCAGTTCTTC. Translation gives CSVPFSGSSYNEQFF.

On this clonotype itself: Its ends do not fully match the called genes, so a read error is possible. The J gene is TRBJ2-3, the V gene TRBV12-3 or TRBV12-4, with D unresolved. The CDR3 extends over 14 amino acids. CDR3: CASRPRVTTDTQYF. In DNA form, the CDR3 reads TGTGCCAGCCGTCCCAGAGTTACCACAGATACGCAGTATTTC.

The chain combines TRBV24-1 with TRBJ2-3; possible D gene TRBD1, 5 bases. Germline V gene lookup returns CDR1 KGHDR and CDR2 SFDVKD. Trimming shortened V by 7 bases and J by 4 bases, and 8 bases separated the two germline ends. The CDR3 is 12 residues long. In nucleotides, the CDR3 is TGTGCCACCAGGCAGGGTGCAGATACGCAGTATTTT. Translating gives CATRQGADTQYF.

The gene calls are TRBV5-5 and TRBJ2-4; 8 nucleotides align to TRBD1. The end of the DNA is better explained by TRBJ2-7, so the J call may be wrong. This CDR3 has 14 amino acids. In germline, CDR1 is SGHKS, CDR2 YYEKEE (reference sequence). The CDR3 loop reads CASSRADRAYEQYF. The CDR3 nucleotides read TGTGCCAGCAGCAGAGCGGACAGGGCCTACGAGCAGTACTTC.

This clonotype was observed a few times. V and J are TRBV27 and TRBJ2-5; no clear D gene. The germline V gene has CDR1 MNHEY and CDR2 SMNVEV (reference sequence). The CDR3 has 14 amino acids. The V gene lost 0 bases and the J gene lost 5 bases, with 10 bases spanning the gap. CDR3 region: CASSLSKGGETQYF. The CDR3 DNA follows: TGTGCCAGCAGTTTATCGAAAGGCGGTGAGACCCAGTACTTC.

The rearrangement joins TRBV14 to TRBJ2-3; no reliable D call. V lost 0 bases, J lost 2 bases, and 6 bases lay in between. The CDR3 covers 14 residues. Germline assignment: CDR1 SGHDN and CDR2 FVKESK. The CDR3 spells CASSQELVTDTQYF. CDR3 in DNA: TGTGCCAGCAGCCAAGAGCTAGTCACAGATACGCAGTATTTT.

This clonotype was picked up a small number of times. The genes are TRBV20-1 and TRBJ2-5; the match to TRBD2 covers 8 bases. The J call may be incorrect, as the DNA end agrees better with TRBJ2-4. This CDR3 has 13 amino acids. Germline V lookup: CDR1 DFQATT, CDR2 SNEGSKA (reference sequence). CDR3 coding DNA: TGCAGTGCTTCCGGGAGGGGGGGGAACATTCAGTACTTC. Translating gives CSASGRGGNIQYF.

This clonotype was counted between two and nine times. V usage is TRBV2 and J usage is TRBJ2-1; 9 nucleotides align to TRBD1. J lost 5 bases, V lost 7 bases, and 3 bases had no gene match. Germline CDR1 SNHLY, CDR2 FYNNEI. This CDR3 has 13 residues. CDR3 region: CASMRQGDNEQFF. CDR3 coding DNA: TGTGCCAGCATGAGACAGGGGGACAATGAGCAGTTCTTC.

V is TRBV5-1 and J is TRBJ2-1, with TRBD1 as a possible D gene (5 bases). V dropped 4 bases and J dropped 3 bases, with 8 bases sitting between them. The CDR3 is 13 residues long. Germline assignment: CDR1 SGHRS and CDR2 YFSETQ. This chain's CDR3 is CASSMDNYNEQFF. In nucleotides, the CDR3 is TGCGCCAGCAGCATGGACAACTACAATGAGCAGTTCTTC.